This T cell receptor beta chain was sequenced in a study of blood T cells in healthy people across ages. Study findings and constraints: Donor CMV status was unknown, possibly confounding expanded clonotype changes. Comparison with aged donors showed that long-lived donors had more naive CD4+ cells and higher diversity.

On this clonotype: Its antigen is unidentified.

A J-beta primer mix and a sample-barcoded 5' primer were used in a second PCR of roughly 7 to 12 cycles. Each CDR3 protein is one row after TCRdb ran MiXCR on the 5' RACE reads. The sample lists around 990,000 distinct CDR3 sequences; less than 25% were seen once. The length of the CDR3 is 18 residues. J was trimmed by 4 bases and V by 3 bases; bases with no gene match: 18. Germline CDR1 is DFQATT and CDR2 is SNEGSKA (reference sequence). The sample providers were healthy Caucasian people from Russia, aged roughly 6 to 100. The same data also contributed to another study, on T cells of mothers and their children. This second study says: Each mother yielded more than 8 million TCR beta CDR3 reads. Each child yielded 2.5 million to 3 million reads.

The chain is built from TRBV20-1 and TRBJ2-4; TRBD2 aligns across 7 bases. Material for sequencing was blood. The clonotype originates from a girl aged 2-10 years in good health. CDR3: CSARSRQASAGAKNIQYF. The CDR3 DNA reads TGCAGTGCTAGGAGTCGTCAAGCGTCGGCGGGAGCTAAAAACATTCAGTACTTC.